The following is a T cell receptor beta chain sequence with its context. Its antigen is still unknown. This specimen belongs to a study of cytomegalovirus exposure and HLA in healthy donors. Whole-study findings and limits: The tendency of first-cohort TCR clusters to co-occur in the 100 to 150 validation repertoires emerged from a later analysis. Among TCR beta chains, those listed as cytomegalovirus-associated numbered roughly 150. A few of the chains that were CMV-associated were confirmed in vitro to be specific for CMV antigens.

Profiled with immunoSEQ multiplex PCR; TCRdb holds only in-frame clones, not every one. The data show hundreds of thousands of clones, around nine tenths seen once. This CDR3 region has 13 residues. The germline V and J ends were trimmed by 2 bases and 6 bases, with 8 bases remaining between them. Looked up from germline, CDR1 is MDHEN and CDR2 is SYDVKM. Donors came from a validation cohort of over a hundred subjects, distinct from the first 666-subject cohort. The sample taken for sequencing was PBMCs. The J gene is TRBJ1-5, the V gene TRBV28; D is possibly TRBD1 (5 bases). The source is a woman under 30 in good health and CMV-seropositive. The CDR3 loop is CASSLGQGQPQHF. CDR3 DNA sequence: TGTGCCAGCAGTTTAGGGCAGGGTCAGCCCCAGCATTTT.